Below, one TCR beta chain is given with its context. The antigen it binds to is not known. Base qualities are not provided; no much larger clone lies one nucleotide away. CDR1 and CDR2 (SGHDN, FVKESK) derive from the germline V gene. Its CDR3 holds 15 amino acids, cysteine through phenylalanine. The CDR3 DNA has 45 bases and is translated from base 1. Between the V and J ends, shortened by 4 bases and 5 bases respectively, the junction contains 17 bases. These data are taken from a study of blood T cell repertoires in COVID-19 (dated by TCRdb to about 2020). A note on the overall study: Samples from collaborators originated in the United States, Italy and Spain and spanned both the acute and convalescent phases of COVID-19. The material from the prospective study consisted of cDNA or gDNA derived from T cells, B-cell-depleted T cells, or PBMCs. Deeply sampled blood TCRbeta repertoires from subjects exposed to, actively infected with, or recovered from COVID-19 were included in the dataset. Nearly every sample came with metadata listing a de-identified subject ID, COVID-19 status, age in years and sex. Where HLA class I and class II types were available, the types were taken from metadata supplied by the sample provider, not from assay-based typing. The repertoires were released in a freely available public database meant as a resource for research on the immune response to SARS-CoV-2. Samples came from the ongoing ImmuneRACE study (first 160 participants) plus 1,254 subjects from 6 global collaborators.

The investigation overall reported the following: The amount of clinical and demographic metadata varied by source and participant and was provided uncurated.

Enrolling through a virtual design, the prospective study's participants ranged in age from roughly 18 to 95 years and lived across roughly 24 United States geographic areas. Cohort assignment in the prospective study relied on participant-reported clinical history from a screening survey and a study questionnaire. ImmuneRACE Cohort 3 recovered participants were defined by two consecutive negative NP/OP PCR tests, healthcare professional clearance, or symptom resolution. In the prospective study, whole blood, serum and a nasopharyngeal or oropharyngeal swab were collected from each participant by mobile phlebotomists. Prospective study participants could optionally give additional blood draws and questionnaires over an approximately 2-month period. Prospective study blood samples were shipped either frozen or at room temperature before DNA extraction. The immunoSEQ Assay, a bias-controlled multiplex PCR, was used to amplify TCRbeta CDR3 regions from genomic DNA. As for how the authors treated the data: Within the assay, amplification of reference gene primers was used to estimate how many nucleated cells each sample contained. Sequence reads were collapsed and filtered to measure the absolute abundance of every unique TCRbeta CDR3 rearrangement. For each sample, productive Simpson clonality was calculated by taking the square root of Simpson's diversity index across productive rearrangements. This immuneACCESS table, as held by TCRdb, lists in-frame sequences with V and J called but not all clones. Of the missing ones, under half trace to an unresolved V gene in checked studies; the others have no known cause. That table furnishes V, J and clone size, whereas the DNA furnished D and trimming. For this sample there are about 190,000 clones; roughly 82% appear just once. The leading ten clones occupy about 8.6% of the sample.

The sequencing sample was made of PBMCs or T cells enriched from blood (not recorded which). This TCR was recovered from a woman younger than 45 who had recovered from COVID-19. The sequence links TRBV14 to TRBJ1-2, with TRBD1 perhaps the D gene, on 5 matching bases. The nucleotides are TGTGCCAGCAGCCGTGATCAGGGTCCAGGATATGGCTACACCTTC. This codes for CASSRDQGPGYGYTF.